The 7 T cell receptor beta chains presented below share a single source sample, sequenced in a study of T cell responses to AZD1222 COVID-19 vaccine. Profiling relied on immunoSEQ multiplex PCR, and the TCRdb table lists in-frame clones only, not all of them. The sample lists some 120,000 clones, approximately 91% seen once, with more than 5.5% in the top ten. Specimen: peripheral blood, collected 28 days after the second AZD1222 dose. Receptors originate from an adult who received the AZD1222 COVID-19 vaccine.

The table lists this clone with a few counts. The chain uses TRBV5-6 and TRBJ1-2, with D uncertain. The V gene lost 0 bases and the J gene lost 5 bases, with 5 bases spanning the gap. This CDR3 contains 12 residues. Germline CDR1 is SGHDT and CDR2 is YYEEEE. The CDR3 sequence is CASSLAGYGYTF. In nucleotides, the CDR3 is TGTGCCAGCAGCTTGGCTGGGTATGGCTACACCTTC.

The rearrangement uses TRBV19 and TRBJ1-6; unclear D gene. Trimming removed 6 bases from V and 0 bases from J, with 3 bases in between. Germline V CDR1 and CDR2: LNHDA, SQIVND (reference sequence). The CDR3 has 13 residues. CDR3 sequence reads: CASRSSYNSPLHF. In nucleotides, the CDR3 is TGTGCCAGTAGAAGCTCCTATAATTCACCCCTCCACTTT.

The rearrangement uses TRBV5-4 and TRBJ2-7, with D tentatively TRBD1 or TRBD2 (5 bases each). Trimming removed 4 bases from V and 11 bases from J, with 19 bases in between. Germline V gives CDR1 SGHNT, CDR2 YYREEE (reference sequence). There are 13 residues in the CDR3. The CDR3 DNA sequence: TGTGCCAGCAGCCCGGGGCGGACGGTAGAGGAGTACTTC. Translated, it gives CASSPGRTVEEYF.

The chain employs TRBV7-8 and TRBJ1-1; D gene unclear. This CDR3 region has 13 residues. V lost 4 bases and J 4 bases, leaving 10 bases between the germline ends. CDR1 and CDR2 from the germline V gene are SGHVS and FQNEAQ. CDR3 in amino acids: CASSSDIFTEAFF. The CDR3 DNA is TGTGCCAGCAGCTCAGACATATTCACTGAAGCTTTCTTT.

The V and J genes are TRBV6-5 and TRBJ1-5; 7 nucleotides agree with TRBD1. CDR1 is MNHEY and CDR2 is SVGAGI in the germline V gene. V gave up 4 bases and J gave up 8 bases; unmatched junction bases: 8. The CDR3 has 14 residues. The CDR3 here is CASSSQSDREPQHF. The CDR3 nucleotides read TGTGCCAGCAGTTCCCAGAGCGACAGGGAGCCCCAGCATTTT.

The V gene is TRBV9, the J gene TRBJ2-3; a possible D gene is TRBD2 (6 bases). Germline values: CDR1 SGDLS, CDR2 YYNGEE. The CDR3 runs to 17 residues. V was shortened by 4 bases and J by 2 bases, with 20 bases between the two germline ends. The CDR3 is CASSPREWGEITDTQYF. Written as DNA, the CDR3 is TGTGCCAGCAGCCCCAGGGAGTGGGGGGAAATCACAGATACGCAGTATTTT.

The chain links TRBV29-1 to TRBJ1-4; no reliable D call. CDR1 and CDR2 (germline): SQVTM, ANQGSEA. V lost 4 bases, J lost 5 bases, and 8 bases lay in between. This CDR3 is built from 12 residues. The CDR3 DNA reads TGCAGCGTTGGCGATACCAATGAAAAACTGTTTTTT. Encoded protein: CSVGDTNEKLFF.